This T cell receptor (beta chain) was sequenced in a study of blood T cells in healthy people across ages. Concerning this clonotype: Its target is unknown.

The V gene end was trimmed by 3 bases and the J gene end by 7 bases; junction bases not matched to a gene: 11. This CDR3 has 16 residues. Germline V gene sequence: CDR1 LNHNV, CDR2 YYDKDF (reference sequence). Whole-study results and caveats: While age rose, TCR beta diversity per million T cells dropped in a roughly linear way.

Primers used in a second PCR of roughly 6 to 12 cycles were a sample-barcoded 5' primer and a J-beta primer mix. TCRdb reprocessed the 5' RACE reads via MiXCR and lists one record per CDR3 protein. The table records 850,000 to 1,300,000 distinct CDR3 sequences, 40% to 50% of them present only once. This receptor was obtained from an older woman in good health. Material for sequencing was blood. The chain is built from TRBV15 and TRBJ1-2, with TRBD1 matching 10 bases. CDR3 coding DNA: TGTGCCACCAGCAGTGACCCTCAAGACAGGGGGCTTGGCTACACCTTC. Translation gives CATSSDPQDRGLGYTF.